The clone carrying this TCR beta chain was recorded once. Among all donors, each was a healthy Caucasian. This sample is part of a study of identical twins. Trimming removed 5 bases at V and 0 bases at J, with 13 bases between. This CDR3 contains 15 residues. TCRdb independently ran MiXCR on the 5' RACE reads; one entry per CDR3 protein. This table holds fewer than 550,000 distinct CDR3 sequences, roughly 15% found once. A further study also used this sample, focusing on yellow fever vaccine responses in identical twins. From that study: Reportedly, the T cell response mounted by twins to vaccine seemed partly convergent, partly personalized.

The source material was CD4+ T cells sorted from blood. This TCR came from a woman younger than 35 in good health. The chain uses TRBV12-3 or TRBV12-4 and TRBJ1-1; a possible D gene is TRBD1 (5 bases). Here the CDR3 reads CASSLQGLMNTEAFF. CDR3 DNA sequence: TGTGCCAGCAGTCTGCAGGGACTAATGAACACTGAAGCTTTCTTT.